The entry below describes one TCR beta chain. The lymph nodes were axillary draining lymph nodes from breast cancer patients. These data come from a study of breast tumors, draining lymph nodes, adjacent tissues. V lost 0 bases, J lost 6 bases, and 2 bases stayed unmatched. This CDR3 has 14 residues. Germline V gene data show CDR1 as SGHRS and CDR2 as YFSETQ. TCRdb recomputed calls from the multiplex PCR reads with MiXCR, one row per CDR3 protein. The sample has 200,000 or so distinct CDR3 sequences, approximately 31% seen once. Sequencing input: axillary lymph node tissue. The genes are TRBV5-1 and TRBJ2-2, with 7 nucleotides matching TRBD1. The TCR comes from a female donor with breast cancer. Some clones in this sample may be carry-over from other donors' samples. Here the CDR3 DNA reads TGCGCCAGCAGCTTGGGACAGGGCTCCGGGGAGCTGTTTTTT. It encodes CASSLGQGSGELFF.